This T cell receptor (beta chain) was recorded in a study of T cell repertoires in ileal Crohn's disease. Study in general: Patients had a median approximately 7.5-year disease duration, and less than 45% were active smokers.

This clone has only a few counts. This table comes from immunoSEQ multiplex PCR, and its TCRdb copy is limited to in-frame clones, with some not included. The sample holds about 17,000 clones, 50% to 75% seen once. Sequenced input: ileal tissue. The receptor comes from an adult with Crohn's disease.

DNA of the CDR3: TGTGCCAGCAGTTTATCCCCCCGACAGACCTACGAGCAGTACTTC. It specifies CASSLSPRQTYEQYF. The chain employs TRBV28 and TRBJ2-7, with TRBD1 as a possible D gene (5 bases). Germline lookup yields CDR1 MDHEN and CDR2 SYDVKM. Between the trimmed V and J ends, which lost 1 base and 2 bases, there was a span of 12 bases. This CDR3 is built from 15 residues.